This T cell receptor (beta chain) originates from a study of T cell repertoires in cytomegalovirus infection. Study overall: Evidence of both CMV infection and a matching HLA type came from public TCR beta signatures. Study conclusions and caveats: The cumulative frequency of public TCR beta families identified carriers of CMV plus the relevant HLA. CMV-specific HLA-C-restricted TCR beta clonotypes dominated the ex vivo response.

Worth noting for this clonotype: The antigen remains unidentified. A read error may produce the germline difference seen at one junction end.

TCRdb fed the reads into MiXCR, producing one record per CDR3 protein. The profile shows roughly 640,000 distinct CDR3 sequences, roughly 26% of them singletons. The CDR3 contains 16 residues. CDR1 is MDHEN and CDR2 is SYDVKM in the germline V gene. What was sequenced was CD8+ T cells from PBMCs. The chain has TRBV28 and TRBJ2-1, with D hard to call. The receptor comes from a human donor in good health (CMV status not recorded). Some clones in this sample may be carry-over from other donors' samples. CDR3 in DNA: TGTGCCAGCAGTTTTGGGCTCATTACTCCCTACAATGTGCAGTTCTTC. It yields the protein CASSFGLITPYNVQFF.